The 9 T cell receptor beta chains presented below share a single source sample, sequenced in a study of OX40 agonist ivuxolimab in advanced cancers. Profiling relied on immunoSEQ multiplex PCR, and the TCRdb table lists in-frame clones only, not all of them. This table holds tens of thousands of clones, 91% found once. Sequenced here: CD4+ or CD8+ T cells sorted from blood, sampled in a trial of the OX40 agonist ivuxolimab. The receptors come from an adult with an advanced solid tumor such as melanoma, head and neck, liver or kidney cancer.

CDR3: CASSAPRGAEAFF. The DNA of the CDR3 is TGTGCCAGCAGCGCTCCCAGAGGGGCCGAAGCTTTCTTT. The V and J genes are TRBV9 and TRBJ1-1, with D possibly TRBD1 on 5 matching bases. Trimming stripped 3 bases from V and 8 bases from J, with 14 bases between. CDR3 length: 13 residues. CDR1 is SGDLS, CDR2 YYNGEE, per germline.

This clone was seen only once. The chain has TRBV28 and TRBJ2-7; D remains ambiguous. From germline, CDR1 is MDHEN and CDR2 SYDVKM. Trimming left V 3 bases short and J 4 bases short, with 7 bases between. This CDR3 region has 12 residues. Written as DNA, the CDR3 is TGTGCCAGCAGTTTTGGCCCTTACGAGCAGTACTTC. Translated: CASSFGPYEQYF.

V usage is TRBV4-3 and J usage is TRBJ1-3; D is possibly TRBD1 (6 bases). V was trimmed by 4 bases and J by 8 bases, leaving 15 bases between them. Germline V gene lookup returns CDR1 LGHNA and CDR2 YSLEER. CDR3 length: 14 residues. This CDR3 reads CASSPLLGGYTIYF. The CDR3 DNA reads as TGCGCCAGCAGCCCTCTCCTAGGGGGGTACACCATATATTTT.

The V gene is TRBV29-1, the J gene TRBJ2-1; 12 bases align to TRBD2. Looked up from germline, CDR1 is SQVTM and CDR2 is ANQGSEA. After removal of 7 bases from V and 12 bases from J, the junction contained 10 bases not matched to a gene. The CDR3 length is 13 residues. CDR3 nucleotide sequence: TGCAGCGCACTAGCGGGGGGCCCCGAGGGGCAGTTCTTC. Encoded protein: CSALAGGPEGQFF.

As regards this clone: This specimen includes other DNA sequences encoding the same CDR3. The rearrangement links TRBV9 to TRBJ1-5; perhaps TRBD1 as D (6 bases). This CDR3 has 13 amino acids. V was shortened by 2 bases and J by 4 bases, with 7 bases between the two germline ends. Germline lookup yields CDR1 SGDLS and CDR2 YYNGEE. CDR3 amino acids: CASSVGANQPQHF. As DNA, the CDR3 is TGTGCCAGCAGCGTGGGGGCGAATCAGCCCCAGCATTTT.

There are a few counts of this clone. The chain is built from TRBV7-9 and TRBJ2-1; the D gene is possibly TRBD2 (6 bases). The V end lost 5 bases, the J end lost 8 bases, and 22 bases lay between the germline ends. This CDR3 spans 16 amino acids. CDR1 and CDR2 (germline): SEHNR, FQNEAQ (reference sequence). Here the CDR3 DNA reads TGTGCCAGCAGCGCCGTTGGCGGGACGCCCAGCGATGAGCAGTTCTTC. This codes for CASSAVGGTPSDEQFF.

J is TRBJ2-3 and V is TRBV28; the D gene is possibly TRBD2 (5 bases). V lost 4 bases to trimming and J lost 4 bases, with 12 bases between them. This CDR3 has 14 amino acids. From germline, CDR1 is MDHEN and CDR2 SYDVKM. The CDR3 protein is CASSSLNGADTQYF. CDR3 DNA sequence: TGTGCCAGCAGTTCCCTTAACGGGGCAGATACGCAGTATTTT. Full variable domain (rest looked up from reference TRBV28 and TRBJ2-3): DVKVTQSSRYLVKRTGEKVFLECVQDMDHENMFWYRQDPGLGLRLIYFSYDVKMKEKGDIPEGYSVSREKKERFSLILESASTNQTSMYLCASSSLNGADTQYFGPGTRLTVL.

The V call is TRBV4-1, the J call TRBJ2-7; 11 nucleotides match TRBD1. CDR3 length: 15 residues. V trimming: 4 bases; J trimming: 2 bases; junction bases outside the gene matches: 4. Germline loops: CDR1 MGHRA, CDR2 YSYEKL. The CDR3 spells CASSPKGQGAYEQYF. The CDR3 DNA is TGCGCCAGCAGCCCTAAGGGACAGGGGGCCTACGAGCAGTACTTC.

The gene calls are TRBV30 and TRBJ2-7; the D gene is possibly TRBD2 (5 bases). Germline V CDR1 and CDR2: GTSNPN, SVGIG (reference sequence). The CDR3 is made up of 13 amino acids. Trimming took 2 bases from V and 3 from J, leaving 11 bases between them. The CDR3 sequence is CAWSSGIDYEQYF. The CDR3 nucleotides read TGTGCCTGGAGTTCGGGGATAGACTACGAGCAGTACTTC.